The sequence of this TCR beta chain was determined in a study of regulatory T cells in long-lasting Graves disease. HTBI primers from iRepertoire and Arm-PCR of CDR3 regions yielded the TCR beta libraries. In TCRdb, the multiplex PCR reads were re-called with MiXCR into one record per CDR3 protein. The table lists hundreds of thousands of distinct CDR3 sequences, 15% to 20% of them singletons. This clonotype was picked up many times. The germline gives CDR1 MDHEN, CDR2 SYDVKM. Between the trimmed V and J ends, which lost 7 bases and 6 bases, there was a span of 16 bases. The CDR3 extends over 14 amino acids. The sample's time point: newly diagnosed GD, antithyroid drugs for less than 3 months. TCR sequences were obtained from RNA taken from PBMCs. These same data were also listed under a study on T cells in Graves' hyperthyroidism and ophthalmopathy. In that study: No ophthalmopathy progression within 18 months constituted stable Graves' hyperthyroidism. Primed by the HTBI set, a first-round RT-PCR was run on the TCR CDR3.

The rearrangement uses TRBV28 and TRBJ2-1; D is unresolved. The sequence was collected from a woman between 25 and 40 years old with Graves disease. The source material was peripheral blood mononuclear cells (PBMCs), sampled at new diagnosis, from a patient treated with antithyroid drugs. CDR3 bases: TGTGCCAGCACGGCGGCAGGAAGCGTCAATGAGCAGTTCTTC. Its translation: CASTAAGSVNEQFF.